This entry features one TCR beta chain sequence. This CDR3 has 14 residues. The V and J ends lost 3 bases and 2 bases respectively, with 10 bases between them. CDR1 and CDR2 (germline): MGHRA, YSYEKL. The second PCR ran about 6 to 11 cycles with a sample-barcoded 5' primer and J-beta primers. MiXCR, run by TCRdb on the 5' RACE reads, gives a single entry per CDR3 protein. The sample includes fewer than 1.5 million distinct CDR3 sequences, 42% of them seen just once. This sample is part of a study of blood T cells in healthy people across ages. Sequenced: blood. V and J are TRBV4-1 and TRBJ2-5; D is uncertain. The clonotype was recovered from a woman aged 18-35 years in good health. The CDR3 coding sequence is TGCGCCAGCAGCCATCGGCGCGGACAAGAGACCCAGTACTTC. Amino acids: CASSHRRGQETQYF.